These 20 T cell receptor beta chains originate from one sample sequenced in a study of cytomegalovirus exposure and HLA in healthy donors (dated by TCRdb to 2017 to 2019). The library was built by means of the immunoSEQ multiplex PCR assay. The clones in this table, taken by TCRdb from immuneACCESS, are in-frame only. Not every clone is retained; where verified, under half of the shortfall comes from an unresolved V gene, and the cause of the rest is unknown. The sample table holds roughly 80,000 clones, of which roughly 95% were seen once. The ten largest clones add up to roughly 3.3% of the sample. The sample consisted of PBMCs. Receptor source: a woman younger than 35 in good health and CMV-seropositive.

V gene TRBV7-2 combines with J gene TRBJ1-5; D is unresolved. The germline V gene encodes CDR1 SGHTA and CDR2 FQGNSA. There are 16 residues in the CDR3. V was cut by 3 bases and J by 3 bases, with 15 bases left in between. The CDR3 spells CASSFSNSRPNQPQHF. In DNA, the CDR3 is TGTGCCAGCAGCTTTTCTAACAGCCGACCCAATCAGCCCCAGCATTTT. The entire variable domain, with the rest obtained from reference TRBV7-2 and TRBJ1-5, is as follows: GAGVSQSPSNKVTEKGKDVELRCDPISGHTALYWYRQSLGQGLEFLIYFQGNSAPDKSGLPSDRFSAERTGGSVSTLTIQRTQQEDSAVYLCASSFSNSRPNQPQHFGDGTRLSIL.

The chain employs TRBV5-4 and TRBJ1-2; a possible D gene is TRBD1 (5 bases). The V end was cut by 0 bases, the J end by 6 bases, with 12 bases between. Germline V gene lookup returns CDR1 SGHNT and CDR2 YYREEE (reference sequence). This CDR3 comprises 14 residues. The CDR3 bases are TGTGCCAGCAGCTTGGCGGGGGGTGGGCATGGCTACACCTTC. Its protein is CASSLAGGGHGYTF.

CDR3 sequence reads: CASRGRDRAPEKLFF. The CDR3 DNA reads as TGCGCCAGCAGAGGCCGGGACAGGGCCCCCGAAAAACTGTTTTTT. The V call is TRBV10-1, the J call TRBJ1-4, with 9 bases that match TRBD1. Germline V gene data show CDR1 as WNHNN and CDR2 as SYGVQD (reference sequence). The V gene end was trimmed by 6 bases and the J gene end by 8 bases; junction bases not matched to a gene: 10. CDR3 length: 15 amino acids.

The genes are TRBV18 and TRBJ2-3; the match to TRBD1 covers 8 bases. The CDR3 spans 16 residues. CDR1 KGHSH and CDR2 LQKENI come from the germline V gene. Trimming at V came to 3 bases and at J to 4 bases, leaving 9 bases not matched to a gene. CDR3 loop: CASSPRTGLSPDTQYF. The CDR3 region has the DNA TGTGCCAGCTCACCCCGGACAGGGTTAAGCCCAGATACGCAGTATTTT.

This clone was seen once. The rearrangement links TRBV27 to TRBJ2-5; 9 positions agree with TRBD2. The CDR3 loop spans 15 amino acids. V was pared by 2 bases and J by 5 bases, with 6 bases of the junction left unmatched. The germline V gene has CDR1 MNHEY and CDR2 SMNVEV (reference sequence). CDR3 DNA: TGTGCCAGCAGTTTAGGAGCGGGAGGAGGCGAGACCCAGTACTTC. Its protein is CASSLGAGGGETQYF.

The rearrangement links TRBV28 to TRBJ1-2; D not certain. This CDR3 has 12 residues. V was cut by 3 bases and J by 4 bases, with 6 bases left in between. In germline, CDR1 is MDHEN, CDR2 SYDVKM. CDR3 DNA: TGTGCCAGCAGTTTCCTAACCTATGGCTACACCTTC. This gives the protein CASSFLTYGYTF.

This clone has a single count. This chain uses TRBV28 with TRBJ1-5, with TRBD1 matching 12 bases. Germline V gene sequence: CDR1 MDHEN, CDR2 SYDVKM. The CDR3 is 17 residues long. Trimming cost V 1 base and J 7 bases; bases outside gene matches: 8. The CDR3 DNA follows: TGTGCCAGCAGTTTATTCGGGACAGGGGGCGCGGAACAGCCCCAGCATTTT. Protein: CASSLFGTGGAEQPQHF. Supplemented by reference TRBV28 and TRBJ1-5, the full variable domain reads DVKVTQSSRYLVKRTGEKVFLECVQDMDHENMFWYRQDPGLGLRLIYFSYDVKMKEKGDIPEGYSVSREKKERFSLILESASTNQTSMYLCASSLFGTGGAEQPQHFGDGTRLSIL.

The count of this clone is one. This chain connects TRBV4-1 to TRBJ1-1; D is possibly TRBD1 (6 bases). Trimming left V 3 bases short and J 5 bases short, with 13 bases between. CDR1 and CDR2 (germline): MGHRA, YSYEKL. This CDR3 region has 14 residues. The CDR3 sequence: CASSQATGYTEAFF. CDR3 in DNA: TGCGCCAGCAGCCAGGCCACAGGGTATACTGAAGCTTTCTTT.

The rearrangement uses TRBV5-1 and TRBJ2-5; tentative D call: TRBD1 (5 bases). This CDR3 spans 16 amino acids. Germline CDR1 SGHRS, CDR2 YFSETQ. V lost 1 base to trimming and J lost 4 bases, with 17 bases between them. The CDR3 sequence: CASSLFGRGSGETQYF. CDR3 DNA sequence: TGCGCCAGCAGCTTGTTTGGTAGGGGCTCGGGAGAGACCCAGTACTTC.

In its sample, this clone was seen once. The V gene is TRBV5-4, the J gene TRBJ2-2; tentatively, D is TRBD2 (5 bases). The ends were cut back, 2 bases at V and 5 bases at J, with 7 bases in the middle. CDR3 size: 13 residues. Germline CDR1 SGHNT, CDR2 YYREEE (reference sequence). The CDR3 sequence is CASSLGGTGELFF. For the CDR3, the DNA is TGTGCCAGCAGCTTAGGAGGAACCGGGGAGCTGTTTTTT.

The chain has TRBV6-5 and TRBJ2-7, with 12 nucleotides matching TRBD2. This CDR3 has 16 amino acids. Germline V gene sequence: CDR1 MNHEY, CDR2 SVGAGI. Trimming at V came to 0 bases and at J to 1 base, leaving 1 base not matched to a gene. Here the CDR3 DNA reads TGTGCCAGCAGTTACTCTGGACTAGCGGGATCCTACGAGCAGTACTTC. Translation gives CASSYSGLAGSYEQYF.

The chain is built from TRBV27 and TRBJ2-5, with TRBD1 matching 9 bases. Germline values: CDR1 MNHEY, CDR2 SMNVEV (reference sequence). The J segment lost 5 bases and the V segment lost 4 bases, leaving 5 bases of the junction unmatched. The CDR3 is 14 amino acids. CDR3 amino acids: CASSSGQGTETQYF. DNA for the CDR3: TGTGCCAGCAGTTCTGGACAGGGGACGGAGACCCAGTACTTC.

The chain carries TRBV9 and TRBJ2-2; D is possibly TRBD1 (6 bases). Trimming took 1 base from V and 0 from J, leaving 10 bases between them. Germline CDR1 and CDR2: SGDLS and YYNGEE. The length of the CDR3 is 16 residues. The CDR3, as DNA: TGTGCCAGCAGCGTAACGGGACATACGAACACCGGGGAGCTGTTTTTT. Residues: CASSVTGHTNTGELFF.

V and J are TRBV7-6 and TRBJ2-7; D ambiguous. This CDR3 comprises 12 residues. V dropped 8 bases and J dropped 6 bases, with 14 bases sitting between them. The V gene's germline CDR1 is SGHVS and CDR2 FNYEAQ. CDR3 in amino acids: CASSQYVSEQYF. The CDR3, as DNA: TGTGCCAGCTCGCAGTACGTTTCCGAGCAGTACTTC.

The chain links TRBV4-2 to TRBJ2-7, with 13 bases identical to TRBD2. Germline V lookup: CDR1 LGHNA, CDR2 YNFKEQ. The junction had 7 bases not matched to a gene; V was cut back by 3 bases and J by 2 bases. The CDR3 runs 17 residues. The CDR3 spells CASSQEAGTSGTYEQYF. The CDR3 nucleotides read TGTGCCAGCAGCCAGGAGGCCGGGACTAGCGGGACCTACGAGCAGTACTTC.

Here the CDR3 reads CASSLGGQTSYEQYF. The CDR3 nucleotides read TGTGCCAGCAGCTTAGGAGGACAGACTTCCTACGAGCAGTACTTC. J is TRBJ2-7 and V is TRBV11-3, with a weak D call TRBD1 (6 bases). The CDR3 has 15 amino acids. The V gene lost 1 base and the J gene lost 1 base, with 11 bases spanning the gap. CDR1 and CDR2 (germline): SGHNT, YENEEA.

The chain is built from TRBV27 and TRBJ1-2; tentative D call: TRBD1 (6 bases). Trimming removed 0 bases at V and 7 bases at J, with 12 bases between. Per the germline V gene, CDR1 is MNHEY and CDR2 is SMNVEV (reference sequence). The CDR3 loop spans 14 amino acids. The CDR3: CASSLSLGAGGYTF. The CDR3 nucleotides are TGTGCCAGCAGTTTATCTCTGGGGGCTGGTGGCTACACCTTC.

The genes are TRBV7-7 and TRBJ2-5; 10 positions agree with TRBD1. The CDR3 sequence is 15 residues long. Trimming at V came to 4 bases and at J to 0 bases, leaving 2 bases not matched to a gene. Germline V CDR1 and CDR2: SSHAT, FNYEAQ (reference sequence). The CDR3 DNA sequence: TGTGCCAGCAGCTCGGGACAGGGGAACCAAGAGACCCAGTACTTC. Amino acid sequence: CASSSGQGNQETQYF.

The chain links TRBV2 to TRBJ2-3; TRBD1 matches 8 bases. Trimming took 0 bases from V and 5 from J; bases not matched to a gene: 10. The CDR3 consists of 17 residues. CDR1 SNHLY and CDR2 FYNNEI come from the germline V gene. The chain's CDR3 is CASSEAFETGDQDTQYF. The CDR3 bases are TGTGCCAGCAGTGAAGCGTTCGAGACAGGGGATCAAGATACGCAGTATTTT. Filled out from reference TRBV2 and TRBJ2-3, the complete variable domain reads EPEVTQTPSHQVTQMGQEVILRCVPISNHLYFYWYRQILGQKVEFLVSFYNNEISEKSEIFDDQFSVERPDGSNFTLKIRSTKLEDSAMYFCASSEAFETGDQDTQYFGPGTRLTVL.

The chain uses TRBV6-4 and TRBJ1-6, with 8 positions matching TRBD1. With V trimmed by 5 bases and J by 7 bases, 4 bases remained unmatched. The V gene's germline CDR1 is MRHNA and CDR2 SNTAGT. This CDR3 spans 14 amino acids. The CDR3 region has the DNA TGTGCCAGCAGTTTGGGACAGGAAAATTCACCCCTCCACTTT. The encoded protein is CASSLGQENSPLHF.